This TCR beta chain came from a study of Tregs in tolerant kidney transplant recipients. Points from the study as a whole: The most relevant donor-specific Treg TCRbeta repertoire apparently came from expansion with activated donor B cells. Antigen-driven expansion was suggested because donor-specific Tregs expanded more than all Tregs in tolerant patients.

Clones were sequenced by immunoSEQ multiplex PCR, and TCRdb holds only the in-frame ones, with some missing. The sample table sets out some 30,000 clones. Germline V gene lookup returns CDR1 ENHRY and CDR2 SYGVKD. The CDR3 extends over 13 amino acids. Trimming took 5 bases from V and 4 from J; bases not matched to a gene: 2. A note on this clone: Its antigen is undetermined. The read ends 3 residues shy of where the CDR3 ends; the end is completed using the germline J gene.

Mixed chimerism was transient after nonmyeloablative marrow transplants from related graft donors. Unstimulated Tregs (CD4+CD25+CD127-) and CD4+CD25- non-Tregs were sorted from PBMCs. V is TRBV10-3 and J is TRBJ2-5; 9 nucleotides agree with TRBD1. The clonotype was recovered from a human patient who received a combined kidney and bone marrow transplant. Certain T cells may be donor cells from the graft. Sequenced here: CD4+ T cells from blood (PBMCs), sampled 24 months after the transplant. The sequenced part of the CDR3 DNA is TGTGCCATCAGTCCGGGACAGGGAGAGACC. It yields the protein CAISPGQGET. The CDR3 as a whole reads CAISPGQGETQYF.